The clone carrying this T cell receptor beta chain came up a few times. Its antigen is currently unknown. cDNA libraries for TCR alpha and TCR beta, carrying sample barcodes and UMIs, came from 5'RACE with constant-segment primers. TCRdb reanalysed the 5' RACE reads using MiXCR and keeps one entry per CDR3 protein. Of about 600,000 distinct CDR3 sequences in the sample, about 22% were seen once. The data belong to a study of T-cell memory formation after mild COVID-19. Background on the study: TCR clusters were mostly confined to one donor each. Findings of the study overall: Contracting CD4+ clones sat mainly in CM and EM; CD8+ in EMRA. Pre-infection memory carried some responding clones, suggesting that cross-reactive memory joined.

Germline V gene data show CDR1 as KGHSH and CDR2 as LQKENI. There are 14 residues in the CDR3. J lost 2 bases, V lost 6 bases, and 6 bases had no gene match. The chain joins TRBV18 to TRBJ2-5; 7 positions agree with TRBD2. Sequences were obtained from PBMCs or a T cell subset sorted from them (not recorded which). The origin of this receptor is an adult woman who had mild COVID-19 (a few samples of this study predate the infection). Cell type and time point are not known. CDR3: CASSPLAAQETQYF. The CDR3, as DNA: TGTGCCAGCTCGCCCCTAGCGGCACAAGAGACCCAGTACTTC.